One sample yielded the 21 T cell receptor beta chains listed below, sequenced in a study of cytomegalovirus exposure and HLA in healthy donors. PCR amplification relied on 60 Vbeta primers (plus 13 Jbeta primers). Some clones are missing from TCRdb's copy, which holds only in-frame ones; the method was immunoSEQ multiplex PCR. The table records more than 150,000 clones, more than 65% of them present only once. The source material was PBMCs. These receptors were obtained from a man aged 50-59 years in good health and CMV-seronegative.

V gene TRBV2 combines with J gene TRBJ1-1, with TRBD1 matching over 7 bases. Germline CDR1 and CDR2: SNHLY and FYNNEI. The CDR3 is made up of 13 amino acids. V lost 6 bases and J lost 2; bases outside the gene matches: 3. CDR3 amino acids: CASSGTANTEAFF. For the CDR3, the DNA is TGTGCCAGCAGCGGGACAGCTAACACTGAAGCTTTCTTT. The variable domain in full, completed from reference TRBV2 and TRBJ1-1, reads EPEVTQTPSHQVTQMGQEVILRCVPISNHLYFYWYRQILGQKVEFLVSFYNNEISEKSEIFDDQFSVERPDGSNFTLKIRSTKLEDSAMYFCASSGTANTEAFFGQGTRLTVV.

On this clone: The junction differs from germline at one of its ends, possibly a read error. The CDR3 nucleotides read TGTGCTAGCAGCTTAATCACCGGGGGGGAGCAGTACTTC. This codes for CASSLITGGEQYF. The chain has TRBV7-7 and TRBJ2-7, with 7 positions matching TRBD2. This CDR3 has 13 amino acids. Germline V gene sequence: CDR1 SSHAT, CDR2 FNYEAQ (reference sequence).

V usage is TRBV15 and J usage is TRBJ2-5, with D unclear. The V end lost 4 bases, the J end lost 2 bases, and 11 bases lay between the germline ends. The CDR3 runs to 14 residues. Germline CDR1 and CDR2: LNHNV and YYDKDF (reference sequence). The CDR3 spells CATSTPPLQETQYF. The CDR3 DNA reads as TGTGCCACCAGCACCCCCCCCCTGCAAGAGACCCAGTACTTC.

This chain uses TRBV28 with TRBJ2-7; no reliable D call. The CDR3 contains 12 residues. Germline V gene data show CDR1 as MDHEN and CDR2 as SYDVKM. V lost 5 bases to trimming and J lost 4 bases, with 9 bases between them. The CDR3 DNA is TGTGCCAGCAGTCCTTCCCAGTACGAGCAGTACTTC. The encoded protein is CASSPSQYEQYF.

This clone was detected ten times or more. CDR3 amino acids: CASSLWDSPNYEQYF. CDR3 coding DNA: TGTGCCAGCAGCTTATGGGACAGCCCAAACTACGAGCAGTACTTC. This rearrangement joins TRBV5-5 to TRBJ2-7; 7 nucleotides line up with TRBD1. J gave up 3 bases and V 2 bases, and 8 bases lay outside the gene matches. This CDR3 contains 15 residues. Germline V gene data show CDR1 as SGHKS and CDR2 as YYEKEE (reference sequence).

The chain is built from TRBV7-9 and TRBJ2-4; TRBD2 might be the D (5 bases). The CDR3 has 17 amino acids. Germline CDR1 and CDR2: SEHNR and FQNEAQ (reference sequence). The V end was cut by 5 bases, the J end by 8 bases, with 25 bases between. The CDR3 bases are TGTGCCAGCAGCCTTCGGGTAGGCAGCGGATCTGCAGACATTCAGTACTTC. This gives the protein CASSLRVGSGSADIQYF.

The chain links TRBV4-2 to TRBJ1-2; D gene ambiguous. From germline, CDR1 is LGHNA and CDR2 YNFKEQ. The CDR3 is 15 residues long. Trimming cost V 3 bases and J 0 bases, with 11 bases left between them. Here the CDR3 reads CASSHGRTTNYGYTF. DNA of the CDR3: TGTGCCAGCAGCCATGGCAGAACAACTAACTATGGCTACACCTTC.

As concerns this clone: The sample carries other DNA sequences with the same CDR3. The chain uses TRBV5-6 and TRBJ1-2; 7 nucleotides match TRBD1. The J segment lost 4 bases and the V segment lost 0 bases, leaving 3 bases of the junction unmatched. CDR1 is SGHDT and CDR2 is YYEEEE in the germline V gene. This CDR3 has 14 residues. The CDR3 region is CASSLGQGGYGYTF. The CDR3 coding sequence is TGTGCCAGCAGCTTGGGACAGGGAGGCTATGGCTACACCTTC.

The chain employs TRBV7-2 and TRBJ2-1, with unresolved D. Germline V lookup: CDR1 SGHTA, CDR2 FQGNSA. V dropped 2 bases and J dropped 7 bases, with 6 bases sitting between them. CDR3 length: 12 amino acids. The CDR3 coding sequence is TGTGCCAGCAGCTTACGGCGGAATGAGCAGTTCTTC. Protein product: CASSLRRNEQFF.

A note on this clone: At one of its ends the junction is not consistent with the germline gene, which may arise from a read error. The chain has TRBV2 and TRBJ1-2; perhaps TRBD1 as D (6 bases). Germline assignment: CDR1 SNHLY and CDR2 FYNNEI. This CDR3 has 15 residues. The CDR3 bases are TGTGCCAGCAGCGAAGAGACAGGACCCAACTATGGCTACACCTTC. Encoded protein: CASSEETGPNYGYTF.

The rearrangement uses TRBV29-1 and TRBJ2-1; no clear D gene. The V end lost 3 bases, the J end lost 9 bases, and 12 bases lay between the germline ends. CDR3 size: 12 residues. CDR1 is SQVTM, CDR2 ANQGSEA, per germline. The CDR3 nucleotides are TGCAGCGTTGAGGGTCTAGAGGTTGAGCAGTTCTTC. Its protein is CSVEGLEVEQFF.

The rearrangement links TRBV5-1 to TRBJ2-5; weak D call: TRBD1 (5 bases). The J call is doubtful: the DNA matches TRBJ2-7 better. The CDR3 consists of 14 residues. Germline V gene data show CDR1 as SGHRS and CDR2 as YFSETQ. CDR3 sequence (DNA): TGCGCCAGCAGCTTAACAGGAGACGAATACGAGCAGTACTTC. Its translation is CASSLTGDEYEQYF.

The V and J genes are TRBV9 and TRBJ2-3; unclear D gene. This CDR3 has 13 amino acids. Germline values: CDR1 SGDLS, CDR2 YYNGEE. The germline V and J ends were trimmed by 0 bases and 4 bases, with 6 bases remaining between them. CDR3 in amino acids: CASSVGHPDTQYF. CDR3 DNA: TGTGCCAGCAGCGTAGGACATCCAGATACGCAGTATTTT.

The CDR3 bases are TGTGCCAGCAGCTTAAAATTCGGGGATACGCAGTATTTT. Translation gives CASSLKFGDTQYF. The chain is built from TRBV7-2 and TRBJ2-3, with D unresolved. Trimming took 2 bases from V and 6 from J, leaving 9 bases between them. The CDR3 runs to 13 residues. CDR1 is SGHTA and CDR2 is FQGNSA in the germline V gene.

A word on this clone: The junction departs from the called germline gene at one end, perhaps through a read error. The chain carries TRBV29-1 and TRBJ1-2; tentative D call: TRBD1 (6 bases). Germline assignment: CDR1 SQVTM and CDR2 ANQGSEA. The CDR3 contains 15 residues. The CDR3 coding sequence is TGCAGCGTTAAACAGGGATTGGGCTACGGTAATGGCCACACCTTC. This codes for CSVKQGLGYGNGHTF.

CDR3 coding DNA: TGTGCCAGCAGCTTAGGGCAGGTCTCCTACGAGCAGTACTTC. This codes for CASSLGQVSYEQYF. The V call is TRBV7-9, the J call TRBJ2-7; the D is unclear. Germline V gene sequence: CDR1 SEHNR, CDR2 FQNEAQ (reference sequence). The CDR3 covers 14 residues. The V gene lost 1 base and the J gene lost 0 bases, with 7 bases spanning the gap.

This clone is a singleton in its sample. V gene TRBV5-5 combines with J gene TRBJ1-2; D is unclear. The CDR3 loop spans 14 amino acids. V lost 0 bases, J lost 1 base, and 7 bases lay in between. The V gene's germline CDR1 is SGHKS and CDR2 YYEKEE (reference sequence). In DNA, the CDR3 is TGTGCCAGCAGCTTGGCGGTAGTTAACTATGGCTACACCTTC. Protein product: CASSLAVVNYGYTF.

The rearrangement links TRBV4-3 to TRBJ1-6; 7 nucleotides match TRBD1. Trimming at V came to 3 bases and at J to 2 bases, leaving 7 bases not matched to a gene. The CDR3 totals 17 residues. CDR1 is LGHNA, CDR2 YSLEER, per germline. For the CDR3, the DNA is TGCGCCAGCAGCCAGGATACAGGGGTTACCTATAATTCACCCCTCCACTTT. As protein: CASSQDTGVTYNSPLHF.

The rearrangement joins TRBV6-5 to TRBJ2-3, with 11 bases identical to TRBD2. Unmatched junction bases numbered 5, after V lost 4 bases and J lost 5 bases. CDR1 is MNHEY and CDR2 is SVGAGI in the germline V gene. This CDR3 is 15 amino acids long. DNA for the CDR3: TGTGCCAGCAGTTCCACACTAGCGGGGGTAGATACGCAGTATTTT. Amino acid sequence: CASSSTLAGVDTQYF.

The V gene is TRBV29-1, the J gene TRBJ2-1; possibly TRBD1 for D (6 bases). Germline CDR1 and CDR2: SQVTM and ANQGSEA. Trimming cost V 3 bases and J 3 bases, with 12 bases left between them. The CDR3 is 14 amino acids. The CDR3 loop reads CSVEGQSFYNEQFF. CDR3 bases: TGCAGCGTTGAGGGACAAAGTTTCTACAATGAGCAGTTCTTC.

The J gene is TRBJ2-1, the V gene TRBV5-1; the D gene is possibly TRBD2 (6 bases). Germline CDR1 SGHRS, CDR2 YFSETQ. V was pared by 6 bases and J by 0 bases, with 13 bases between. There are 15 residues in the CDR3. CDR3 coding DNA: TGCGCCAGCACGGAGCGGGCGAACTCCTACAATGAGCAGTTCTTC. It translates to CASTERANSYNEQFF.